The 12 T cell receptor beta chains given below trace back to one sample, sequenced in a study of OX40 agonist ivuxolimab in advanced cancers. Profiling relied on immunoSEQ multiplex PCR, and the TCRdb table lists in-frame clones only, not all of them. The repertoire holds approximately 89,000 clones, with roughly 85% as singletons. The material sequenced was CD4+ or CD8+ T cells sorted from blood, taken in a trial of the OX40 agonist ivuxolimab. Receptor source: an adult with an advanced solid tumor such as melanoma, head and neck, liver or kidney cancer.

This clone was recorded once. The J gene is TRBJ1-4, the V gene TRBV2; possible D gene TRBD1, 6 bases. Germline V gene data show CDR1 as SNHLY and CDR2 as FYNNEI. V was cut by 6 bases and J by 7 bases, with 15 bases left in between. The CDR3 loop spans 14 amino acids. The CDR3 reads CASSPSEGGEKLFF. The CDR3 DNA sequence: TGTGCCAGCAGCCCGTCGGAGGGGGGTGAAAAACTGTTTTTT.

The rearrangement links TRBV18 to TRBJ2-7, with 10 bases that match TRBD1. The CDR3 totals 15 residues. J was trimmed by 3 bases and V by 4 bases; bases with no gene match: 6. Per germline, CDR1 KGHSH and CDR2 LQKENI. CDR3 in amino acids: CASSQPGQGSYEQYF. DNA for the CDR3: TGTGCCAGCTCACAACCGGGACAGGGGAGCTACGAGCAGTACTTC.

This clone was seen once. The V gene is TRBV2, the J gene TRBJ1-2; D perhaps matches TRBD1 (5 bases). Germline V CDR1 and CDR2: SNHLY, FYNNEI. The CDR3 sequence is 12 residues long. V gave up 4 bases and J gave up 7 bases, with 10 bases separating them. CDR3 sequence: CASSARQFGYTF. CDR3 nucleotides: TGTGCCAGCAGTGCCCGACAGTTTGGCTACACCTTC.

V gene TRBV5-6 combines with J gene TRBJ1-2, with TRBD1 matching 7 bases. Germline CDR1 and CDR2: SGHDT and YYEEEE. V gave up 6 bases and J gave up 1 base; unmatched junction bases: 6. The CDR3 has 14 residues. The CDR3 loop is CASIQGGINYGYTF. In DNA, the CDR3 is TGTGCCAGCATCCAAGGGGGCATTAACTATGGCTACACCTTC.

The rearrangement joins TRBV5-8 to TRBJ1-6; no firm D call. The CDR3 spans 18 residues. CDR1 and CDR2 from the germline V gene are SGHTS and YDEGEE. The germline V and J ends were trimmed by 2 bases and 7 bases, with 22 bases remaining between them. The CDR3 DNA follows: TGTGCCAGCAGCTTATGGGGTCCTGTTCGGGATTTGAATTCACCCCTCCACTTT. Translated: CASSLWGPVRDLNSPLHF.

In DNA form, the CDR3 reads TGTGCCAGCAGTGTACTGACAGGAGCCCAAGAGACCCAGTACTTC. It specifies CASSVLTGAQETQYF. The V call is TRBV2, the J call TRBJ2-5; a possible D gene is TRBD1 (6 bases). This CDR3 region has 15 residues. V dropped 4 bases and J dropped 1 base, with 13 bases sitting between them. Germline CDR1 SNHLY, CDR2 FYNNEI.

The CDR3: CASSMVAGAQETQYF. The CDR3 DNA is TGTGCCAGTAGTATGGTAGCGGGGGCTCAAGAGACCCAGTACTTC. J is TRBJ2-5 and V is TRBV19; TRBD2 matches at 9 bases. The V gene end was trimmed by 3 bases and the J gene end by 2 bases; junction bases not matched to a gene: 4. Germline V CDR1 and CDR2: LNHDA, SQIVND (reference sequence). The CDR3 runs to 15 residues.

The CDR3 protein is CASMTGQGSEKLFF. The CDR3 nucleotides read TGTGCCAGTATGACAGGACAGGGAAGCGAAAAACTGTTTTTT. The rearrangement uses TRBV19 and TRBJ1-4; 8 bases align to TRBD1. From germline, CDR1 is LNHDA and CDR2 SQIVND (reference sequence). This CDR3 has 14 amino acids. Germline trimming cut 7 bases from V and 8 bases from J; bases unmatched to any gene: 9.

V gene TRBV29-1 combines with J gene TRBJ1-5; TRBD1 might be the D (5 bases). The CDR3 is 13 residues long. V lost 6 bases, J lost 3 bases, and 12 bases lay in between. Germline V lookup: CDR1 SQVTM, CDR2 ANQGSEA. The CDR3 coding sequence is TGCAGCGTCGGGGACTCGACCAATCAGCCCCAGCATTTT. This sequence encodes CSVGDSTNQPQHF. Looking up the rest from reference TRBV29-1 and TRBJ1-5 gives the full variable domain: SAVISQKPSRDICQRGTSLTIQCQVDSQVTMMFWYRQQPGQSLTLIATANQGSEATYESGFVIDKFPISRPNLTFSTLTVSNMSPEDSSIYLCSVGDSTNQPQHFGDGTRLSIL.

The rearrangement uses TRBV7-8 and TRBJ2-1, with D possibly TRBD2 on 6 matching bases. V was pared by 1 base and J by 5 bases, with 24 bases between. The CDR3 is 19 residues long. CDR1 is SGHVS, CDR2 FQNEAQ, per germline. The CDR3 nucleotides are TGTGCCAGCAGCTTAGATCCTCCGGATCTAGTGGGGGGTAACAATGAGCAGTTCTTC. Translating it yields CASSLDPPDLVGGNNEQFF. Drawing the rest from reference TRBV7-8 and TRBJ2-1, the complete variable domain is GAGVSQSPRYKVAKRGQDVALRCDPISGHVSLFWYQQALGQGPEFLTYFQNEAQLDKSGLPSDRFFAERPEGSVSTLKIQRTQQEDSAVYLCASSLDPPDLVGGNNEQFFGPGTRLTVL.

The table lists this clone with a count of one. The chain employs TRBV6-1 and TRBJ1-2, with unresolved D. CDR1 and CDR2 (germline): MNHNS, SASEGT. This CDR3 comprises 12 residues. The V end lost 5 bases, the J end lost 6 bases, and 10 bases lay between the germline ends. Here the CDR3 reads CASSPEGNGYTF. The CDR3 bases are TGTGCCAGCAGTCCCGAGGGTAATGGCTACACCTTC.

V gene TRBV5-4 combines with J gene TRBJ1-2, with no clear D. Trimming took 6 bases from V and 5 from J, leaving 17 bases between them. Germline CDR1 is SGHNT and CDR2 is YYREEE (reference sequence). There are 14 residues in the CDR3. DNA of the CDR3: TGTGCCAGCACACGAGGTACCAGAGCATATGGCTACACCTTC. Translation gives CASTRGTRAYGYTF. The variable domain in full, completed from reference TRBV5-4 and TRBJ1-2, reads ETGVTQSPTHLIKTRGQQVTLRCSSQSGHNTVSWYQQALGQGPQFIFQYYREEENGRGNFPPRFSGLQFPNYSSELNVNALELDDSALYLCASTRGTRAYGYTFGSGTRLTVV.